This T cell receptor beta chain appears in the sequencing data of a study of T cells after posttransplantation cyclophosphamide. Study-wide points: Recipient CMV seropositivity and CMV reactivation strongly tracked TRB clonality. Skin or GI-infiltrating T cells shared few TRB sequences with blood. Later blood repertoires were often dominated by clones from the donor CD8+ memory compartment.

The V gene lost 6 bases and the J gene lost 6 bases, with 19 bases spanning the gap. CDR1 is SNHLY and CDR2 is FYNNEI in the germline V gene. The CDR3 runs to 15 residues. Busulfan-fludarabine conditioning, marrow transplant, and cyclophosphamide on days +3 and +4 were administered. The data were produced by immunoSEQ multiplex PCR, yet TCRdb's version contains in-frame clones alone and is incomplete. The data contain tens of thousands of clones, about nine tenths of them singletons. This clone was detected a few times. Its matching antigen is unknown. Source: PBMCs, taken just over 60 days after allogeneic stem cell transplant with posttransplant cyclophosphamide. The TCR originated in a male patient between 60 and 69 years old who received an allogeneic stem cell transplant from a related donor and was CMV-positive. Some of the T cells may derive from the graft donor. This chain links TRBV2 with TRBJ2-3, with D possibly matching TRBD2 (5 bases). The CDR3 loop is CASRTDSAPGDTQYF. The CDR3, as DNA: TGTGCCAGCAGGACTGATTCAGCCCCGGGGGATACGCAGTATTTT.